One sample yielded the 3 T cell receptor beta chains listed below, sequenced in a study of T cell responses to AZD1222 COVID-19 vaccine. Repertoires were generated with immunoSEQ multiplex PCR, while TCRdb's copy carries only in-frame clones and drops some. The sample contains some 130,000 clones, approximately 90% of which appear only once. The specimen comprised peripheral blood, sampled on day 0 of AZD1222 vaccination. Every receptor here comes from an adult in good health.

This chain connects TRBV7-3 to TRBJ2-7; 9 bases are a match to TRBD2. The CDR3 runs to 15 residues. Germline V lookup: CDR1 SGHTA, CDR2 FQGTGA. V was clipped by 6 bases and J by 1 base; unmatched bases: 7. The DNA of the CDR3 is TGTGCCAGCAGTCCCGCGGGAGGGGGTTCCTACGAGCAGTACTTC. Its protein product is CASSPAGGGSYEQYF.

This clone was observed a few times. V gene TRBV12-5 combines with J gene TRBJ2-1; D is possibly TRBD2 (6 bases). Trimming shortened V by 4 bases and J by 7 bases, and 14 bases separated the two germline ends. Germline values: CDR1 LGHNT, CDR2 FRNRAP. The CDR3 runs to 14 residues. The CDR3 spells CASGSPGRRNEQFF. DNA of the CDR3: TGTGCTAGTGGTTCCCCCGGGAGAAGGAATGAGCAGTTCTTC.

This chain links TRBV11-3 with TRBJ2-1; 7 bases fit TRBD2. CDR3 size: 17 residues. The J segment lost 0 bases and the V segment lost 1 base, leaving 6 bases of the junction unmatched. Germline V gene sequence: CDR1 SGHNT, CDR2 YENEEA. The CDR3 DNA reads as TGTGCCAGCAGCTTAGTTCTGCGGGGGAGCTCCTACAATGAGCAGTTCTTC. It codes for CASSLVLRGSSYNEQFF.